The clone carrying this TCR beta chain has a handful of counts. The data are from a study of blood T cell repertoires in COVID-19. CDR1 and CDR2 (germline): SEHNR, FQNEAQ (reference sequence). This CDR3 has 14 amino acids. Deletions cut 1 base from V and 2 bases from J, with 9 bases between. Study processing details: Amplification of reference gene primers provided the estimated nucleated cell counts. Using immunoSEQ multiplex PCR, the repertoire was profiled, and TCRdb retains in-frame clones only, with some absent. V and J calls and clone size are as listed in that table; D and trimming were resolved from the DNA. The sample records roughly 200,000 clones, around 86% being singletons. Enrollees, roughly 18 to 95 years old, lived in about two dozen US areas. Allocation to cohorts depended on clinical history reported by the participants.

The sequenced sample consisted of PBMCs or T cells enriched from blood (not recorded which). The sequence came from a woman between 40 and 50 years old in a cohort exposed to, infected with or recovered from COVID-19 (not recorded which). The genes are TRBV7-9 and TRBJ2-7; maybe TRBD1 (5 bases). The DNA of the CDR3 is TGTGCCAGCAGCTTAGTGGGGCTTACCTACGAGCAGTACTTC. As protein: CASSLVGLTYEQYF.